This note documents a single T cell receptor (beta chain) sequence. Profiling relied on immunoSEQ multiplex PCR, and the TCRdb table lists in-frame clones only, not all of them. The data show fewer than 450,000 clones, approximately 91% seen once. Residents of about two dozen US areas, aged about 18 to 100 years, made up the participants. This entry comes from a study of blood T cell repertoires in COVID-19. Across the whole study: The United States, Italy and Spain supplied acute and convalescent COVID-19 samples. PBMCs, B-cell-depleted T cells, or T cells were the source of the cDNA or gDNA that made up the material.

Sequencing was done on a sample of PBMCs or T cells enriched from blood (not recorded which). This receptor was taken from a woman in her forties with acute COVID-19.

CDR3 residues: CASSERMAGGSEQFF. In DNA, the CDR3 is TGTGCCAGCAGTGAAAGGATGGCAGGGGGTAGTGAGCAGTTCTTC. This rearrangement joins TRBV6-1 to TRBJ2-1; 7 nucleotides agree with TRBD1. J was trimmed by 9 bases and V by 2 bases; bases with no gene match: 10. The CDR3 loop spans 15 amino acids. Germline CDR1 and CDR2: MNHNS and SASEGT.